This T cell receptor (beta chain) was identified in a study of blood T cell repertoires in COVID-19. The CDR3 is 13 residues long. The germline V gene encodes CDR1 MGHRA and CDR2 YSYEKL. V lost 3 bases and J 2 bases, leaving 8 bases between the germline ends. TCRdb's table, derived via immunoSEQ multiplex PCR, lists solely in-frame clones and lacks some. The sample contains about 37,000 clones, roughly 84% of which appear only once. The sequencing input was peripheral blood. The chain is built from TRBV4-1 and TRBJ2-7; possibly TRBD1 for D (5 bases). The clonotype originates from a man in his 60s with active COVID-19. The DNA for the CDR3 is TGCGCCAGCAGCCAGTCGGACACCTACGAGCAGTACTTC. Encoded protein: CASSQSDTYEQYF.